This T cell receptor beta chain appears in the sequencing data of a study of blood T cell repertoires in COVID-19. Study-level information: COVID-19 samples, acute and convalescent, were from the United States, Italy and Spain. Sample material is recorded as cDNA or gDNA derived from T cells, B-cell-depleted T cells, or PBMCs.

Looked up from germline, CDR1 is MNHEY and CDR2 is SVGAGI. V was clipped by 4 bases and J by 5 bases, with 17 bases between them. This CDR3 is 15 amino acids long. In the original processing: From reference gene primer amplification, estimates of nucleated cell counts were derived. Clones were sequenced by immunoSEQ multiplex PCR, and TCRdb holds only the in-frame ones, with some missing. V and J calls and clone size are as listed in that table; D and trimming were resolved from the DNA. There are 120,000 to 150,000 clones in the sample; approximately 86% occur only once, and approximately 0.98% lies in the top ten.

The sample consisted of peripheral blood. The chain employs TRBV6-5 and TRBJ1-2; D remains ambiguous. The receptor comes from a woman aged 45-65 years with acute or convalescent COVID-19. CDR3 DNA sequence: TGTGCCAGCAGTTTCTACTCACAACAGTATTATGGCTACACCTTC. This encodes CASSFYSQQYYGYTF.